Presented here are 12 T cell receptor beta chains from one specimen sequenced in a study of vaccination effects on CD4 cells after COVID-19. Here immunoSEQ multiplex PCR was the method, and the copy in TCRdb shows in-frame clones only, minus some. Of about 41,000 clones in the sample, approximately 70% were seen once. For these TCRs, the target antigens are not known. Before any sequencing was done, the ViraFEST assay used viral peptide pools to expand antigen-specific CD4+ T cells. The culture ran for 10 days before CD4+ T cells were isolated. Neither prior SARS-CoV-2 infection nor positive nucleocapsid antibodies were present in the vaccine recipients. The specimen was CD4+ T cells from PBMCs cultured with HCoV-OC43 spike peptides, collected before COVID-19 vaccination. As for subset: HCoV-OC43 spike overlapping peptide pool stimulation. These receptors came from a human donor who received a COVID-19 vaccine.

The chain joins TRBV2 to TRBJ1-5, with a weak D call TRBD1 (5 bases). The V end lost 7 bases, the J end lost 2 bases, and 15 bases lay between the germline ends. The CDR3 has 15 amino acids. Germline V gives CDR1 SNHLY, CDR2 FYNNEI. The CDR3 DNA reads as TGTGCCAGCAAAGACGGGGGGAAAGGCAATCAGCCCCAGCATTTT. Translating gives CASKDGGKGNQPQHF.

V usage is TRBV10-1 and J usage is TRBJ2-2; a possible D gene is TRBD2 (5 bases). There are 17 residues in the CDR3. The germline V and J ends were trimmed by 8 bases and 1 base, with 20 bases remaining between them. Germline V lookup: CDR1 WNHNN, CDR2 SYGVQD (reference sequence). CDR3 sequence: CASAPGELDLNTGELFF. As DNA, the CDR3 is TGCGCCAGCGCCCCAGGAGAACTAGACTTGAACACCGGGGAGCTGTTTTTT.

V gene TRBV6-2 or TRBV6-3 combines with J gene TRBJ2-1, with D hard to call. Trimming left V 2 bases short and J 4 bases short, with 6 bases between. From germline, CDR1 is MNHEY and CDR2 SVGEGT. There are 13 residues in the CDR3. The DNA for the CDR3 is TGTGCCAGCAGTTACGCAACGTACAATGAGCAGTTCTTC. Translating it yields CASSYATYNEQFF.

This clone was picked up one time. The gene calls are TRBV29-1 and TRBJ1-2, with D possibly TRBD1 on 6 matching bases. Trimming shortened V by 7 bases and J by 8 bases, and 14 bases separated the two germline ends. The CDR3 length is 11 residues. Germline V lookup: CDR1 SQVTM, CDR2 ANQGSEA. CDR3 sequence: CSAQGNSGYTF. The CDR3 DNA reads TGCAGCGCCCAGGGGAATAGCGGCTACACCTTC.

V usage is TRBV28 and J usage is TRBJ2-7, with 15 bases matching TRBD2. The V gene's germline CDR1 is MDHEN and CDR2 SYDVKM. The CDR3 is 16 residues long. Unmatched junction bases numbered 12, after V lost 6 bases and J lost 9 bases. CDR3 in DNA: TGTGCCAGCAGCCGCGTCGGACTAGCGGGAGGGCCGTGGCAGTACTTC. This sequence encodes CASSRVGLAGGPWQYF.

The table lists this clone with a count of one. The chain is built from TRBV9 and TRBJ2-7, with D possibly TRBD2 on 5 matching bases. Germline CDR1 SGDLS, CDR2 YYNGEE. With 0 bases removed from V and 0 bases from J, the gap between germline ends came to 13 bases. The CDR3 totals 16 residues. The CDR3 is CASSVGAAGFSYEQYF. CDR3 DNA: TGTGCCAGCAGCGTAGGAGCGGCGGGTTTCTCCTACGAGCAGTACTTC.

The chain links TRBV3-1 (or the pseudogene TRBV3-2) to TRBJ2-3; 7 bases are shared with TRBD2. The CDR3 is made up of 15 amino acids. Germline CDR1 reads LGHDT; CDR2 reads YNNKEL (reference sequence). V lost 0 bases and J lost 5; bases outside the gene matches: 5. The CDR3 is CASSQDAGERDTQYF. The CDR3 DNA reads as TGTGCCAGCAGCCAAGATGCGGGGGAAAGAGATACGCAGTATTTT.

The V gene is TRBV28, the J gene TRBJ1-1, with D hard to call. The CDR3 is 15 residues long. The V end lost 4 bases, the J end lost 9 bases, and 21 bases lay between the germline ends. Germline loops: CDR1 MDHEN, CDR2 SYDVKM. The CDR3 sequence: CASSSSGKGIEQAFF. CDR3 nucleotides: TGTGCCAGCAGTTCCTCAGGTAAAGGGATCGAACAAGCTTTCTTT.

The CDR3 loop reads CASSRDVSETQYF. As DNA, the CDR3 is TGCGCCAGCAGCCGCGACGTTTCAGAGACCCAGTACTTC. This chain joins TRBV5-1 and TRBJ2-5; no definite D call. CDR1 and CDR2 (germline): SGHRS, YFSETQ. The CDR3 extends over 13 amino acids. Trimming left V 4 bases short and J 4 bases short, with 11 bases between.

This clone was recorded only once. The V call is TRBV7-9, the J call TRBJ1-1; D uncertain. The CDR3 is made up of 13 amino acids. Per the germline V gene, CDR1 is SEHNR and CDR2 is FQNEAQ (reference sequence). Trimming took off 5 bases at V and 0 bases at J, with 7 bases between the two ends. The DNA for the CDR3 is TGTGCCAGCAGCCCACAGATGAACACTGAAGCTTTCTTT. This codes for CASSPQMNTEAFF.

The rearrangement links TRBV19 to TRBJ1-5; no clear D. The CDR3 has 16 residues. Germline loops: CDR1 LNHDA, CDR2 SQIVND (reference sequence). Trimming removed 2 bases from V and 1 base from J, with 12 bases in between. For the CDR3, the DNA is TGTGCCAGTAGTATATCGGGAATATTGAGCAATCAGCCCCAGCATTTT. It translates to CASSISGILSNQPQHF. Full variable domain (outside the CDR3, taken from reference TRBV19 and TRBJ1-5): DGGITQSPKYLFRKEGQNVTLSCEQNLNHDAMYWYRQDPGQGLRLIYYSQIVNDFQKGDIAEGYSVSREKKESFPLTVTSAQKNPTAFYLCASSISGILSNQPQHFGDGTRLSIL.

The genes are TRBV11-2 and TRBJ1-3; D not certain. Trimming removed 5 bases at V and 4 bases at J, with 12 bases between. CDR3 length equals 14 residues. CDR1 is SGHAT and CDR2 is FQNNGV in the germline V gene. The CDR3 sequence: CASSPAGSGNTIYF. Here the CDR3 DNA reads TGTGCCAGCAGCCCCGCGGGGAGCGGAAACACCATATATTTT.